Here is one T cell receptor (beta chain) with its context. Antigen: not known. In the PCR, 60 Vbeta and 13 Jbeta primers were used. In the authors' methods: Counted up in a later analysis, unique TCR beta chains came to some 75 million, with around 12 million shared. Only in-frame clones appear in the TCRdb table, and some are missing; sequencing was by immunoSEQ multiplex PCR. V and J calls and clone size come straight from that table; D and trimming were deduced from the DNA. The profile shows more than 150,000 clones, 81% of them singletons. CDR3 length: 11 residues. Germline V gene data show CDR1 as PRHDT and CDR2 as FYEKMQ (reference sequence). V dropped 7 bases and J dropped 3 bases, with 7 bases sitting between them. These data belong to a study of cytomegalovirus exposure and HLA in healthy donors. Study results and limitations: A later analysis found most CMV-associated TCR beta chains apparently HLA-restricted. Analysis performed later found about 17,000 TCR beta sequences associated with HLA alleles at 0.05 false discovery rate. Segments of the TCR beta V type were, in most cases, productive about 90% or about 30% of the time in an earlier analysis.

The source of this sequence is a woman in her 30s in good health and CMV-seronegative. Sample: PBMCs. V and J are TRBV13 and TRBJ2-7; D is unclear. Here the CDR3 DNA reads TGTGCCAGCACCTCCGGCTACGAGCAGTACTTC. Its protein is CASTSGYEQYF.